This T cell receptor (beta chain) is from a study of T cells in Graves' hyperthyroidism and ophthalmopathy. Study observations and caveats: Most thyroid clonotypes expanded above 0.001 were also detected in blood.

V lost 2 bases and J lost 3; bases outside the gene matches: 7. CDR1 and CDR2 (germline): MNHNY, SVGAGI (reference sequence). This CDR3 comprises 18 residues. About this clonotype itself: Its antigen is not identified.

The source material, RNA transcripts, was used to amplify TCR beta CDR3 regions. RT-PCR in the first round (using the HTBI primer set) targeted the TCR CDR3. TCRdb re-called the multiplex PCR reads with MiXCR, one entry per CDR3 protein. This sample has around 400,000 distinct CDR3 sequences, with approximately 14% found just once. The receptor comes from a woman between 18 and 30 years old with Graves' hyperthyroidism that later progressed to Graves' ophthalmopathy. Material: blood. The chain recombines TRBV6-6 with TRBJ2-3, with 14 nucleotides matching TRBD2. CDR3 sequence (DNA): TGTGCCAGCAGTTACGGGACTAGCGGGAGCAGTGGGACAGATACGCAGTATTTT. It specifies CASSYGTSGSSGTDTQYF.